These 27 T cell receptor beta chains originate from one sample sequenced in a study of OX40 agonist ivuxolimab in advanced cancers. The library was generated by the immunoSEQ multiplex PCR assay. Drawn from immuneACCESS, this table holds only the in-frame rearrangements with V and J called that TCRdb kept. Clones are partly lost; checked studies trace under half to an unresolved V gene and leave the rest unexplained. Counted in this sample were around 66,000 clones; roughly 90% of them appeared once. Around 2% of the sample belongs to the ten largest clones. The material sequenced was CD4+ or CD8+ T cells sorted from blood, taken in a trial of the OX40 agonist ivuxolimab. These receptors were obtained from an adult with an advanced solid tumor such as melanoma, head and neck, liver or kidney cancer.

The V and J genes are TRBV18 and TRBJ1-5; D is ambiguous. Germline CDR1 KGHSH, CDR2 LQKENI. This CDR3 spans 13 amino acids. Trimming stripped 3 bases from V and 2 bases from J, with 5 bases between. The CDR3: CASSPSGNQPQHF. CDR3 nucleotide sequence: TGTGCCAGCTCACCGTCGGGCAATCAGCCCCAGCATTTT.

The rearrangement joins TRBV7-3 to TRBJ2-2; TRBD2 might be the D (5 bases). CDR1 SGHTA and CDR2 FQGTGA come from the germline V gene. This CDR3 has 16 residues. V was shortened by 5 bases and J by 7 bases, with 20 bases between the two germline ends. CDR3 region: CASSRPDGVFFGELFF. CDR3 in DNA: TGTGCCAGCAGCCGCCCGGACGGGGTTTTTTTCGGGGAGCTGTTTTTT.

This chain links TRBV27 with TRBJ2-2; D not certain. This CDR3 is built from 12 residues. V lost 9 bases and J lost 6, with 11 bases in between. Germline CDR1 is MNHEY and CDR2 is SMNVEV (reference sequence). This CDR3 is CASYAAAGELFF. The CDR3 region has the DNA TGTGCCAGTTACGCCGCGGCCGGGGAGCTGTTTTTT.

The J gene is TRBJ2-7, the V gene TRBV7-9, with D unresolved. The CDR3 sequence is 13 residues long. The ends were cut back, 0 bases at V and 3 bases at J, with 6 bases in the middle. Looked up from germline, CDR1 is SEHNR and CDR2 is FQNEAQ (reference sequence). The CDR3 sequence: CASSLAVNYEQYF. The CDR3 nucleotides read TGTGCCAGCAGCTTAGCGGTGAACTACGAGCAGTACTTC.

The chain uses TRBV29-1 and TRBJ2-1; 8 bases agree with TRBD2. After removal of 7 bases from V and 4 bases from J, the junction contained 27 bases not matched to a gene. The germline V gene has CDR1 SQVTM and CDR2 ANQGSEA. The CDR3 has 20 amino acids. The chain's CDR3 is CSDIPLGTTTASGRYNEQFF. The CDR3, as DNA: TGCAGCGATATACCATTAGGGACCACTACGGCTAGCGGGCGTTACAATGAGCAGTTCTTC.

V is TRBV25-1 and J is TRBJ2-4; 10 bases line up with TRBD1. Germline values: CDR1 MGHDK, CDR2 SYGVNS. The J segment lost 2 bases and the V segment lost 3 bases, leaving 7 bases of the junction unmatched. The CDR3 length is 17 residues. The CDR3 coding sequence is TGTGCCAGCAGTGACACGGGACAGGGGTACTCCAAAAACATTCAGTACTTC. It encodes CASSDTGQGYSKNIQYF.

This clone occurred once. CDR3 amino acids: CASSELGGYGYTF. The CDR3 DNA follows: TGTGCCAGCAGTGAACTTGGTGGCTATGGCTACACCTTC. The chain joins TRBV6-1 to TRBJ1-2; D remains ambiguous. Deletions cut 2 bases from V and 4 bases from J, with 8 bases between. The germline gives CDR1 MNHNS, CDR2 SASEGT. The CDR3 consists of 13 residues.

This chain links TRBV18 with TRBJ1-1, with a possible D match to TRBD1 (6 bases). The CDR3 spans 12 residues. V gave up 5 bases and J gave up 6 bases, with 10 bases separating them. Per germline, CDR1 KGHSH and CDR2 LQKENI. CDR3 region: CASSAQGPEAFF. The CDR3 bases are TGTGCCAGCTCAGCACAGGGCCCTGAAGCTTTCTTT.

V gene TRBV9 combines with J gene TRBJ2-1; D is unresolved. Trimming took 3 bases from V and 7 from J, leaving 14 bases between them. This CDR3 is 14 amino acids long. From germline, CDR1 is SGDLS and CDR2 YYNGEE. The CDR3 sequence: CASSERTLGNEQFF. The DNA for the CDR3 is TGTGCCAGCAGCGAGAGAACACTCGGGAATGAGCAGTTCTTC. The full variable domain, completed using reference TRBV9 and TRBJ2-1, is DSGVTQTPKHLITATGQRVTLRCSPRSGDLSVYWYQQSLDQGLQFLIQYYNGEERAKGNILERFSAQQFPDLHSELNLSSLELGDSALYFCASSERTLGNEQFFGPGTRLTVL.

A single count supports this clone. The chain joins TRBV2 to TRBJ2-3, with 7 bases matching TRBD1. CDR1 and CDR2 (germline): SNHLY, FYNNEI. This CDR3 region has 16 residues. V gave up 8 bases and J gave up 1 base; unmatched junction bases: 12. The CDR3 protein is CASLFEQGMGTDTQYF. The CDR3 bases are TGTGCCAGCCTGTTTGAACAGGGGATGGGCACAGATACGCAGTATTTT.

A word on this clone: An end of the junction does not agree with germline; a read error may underlie this. The V and J genes are TRBV9 and TRBJ2-1; no clear D. Germline V gives CDR1 SGDLS, CDR2 YYNGEE. The CDR3 runs to 14 residues. This CDR3 is CASSVASQALGLIF. CDR3 DNA sequence: TGTGCCAGCAGCGTAGCTAGTCAAGCCCTGGGGTTGATCTTC.

The V gene is TRBV2, the J gene TRBJ2-5; 9 bases map to TRBD2. The CDR3 is 15 amino acids. V was clipped by 11 bases and J by 0 bases; unmatched bases: 10. Per germline, CDR1 SNHLY and CDR2 FYNNEI. CDR3 nucleotide sequence: TGTGCCCCAGCAATAATAGCGGGGGACCAAGAGACCCAGTACTTC. Amino acid sequence: CAPAIIAGDQETQYF.

This chain links TRBV18 with TRBJ2-2, with D perhaps TRBD1 (6 bases). In germline, CDR1 is KGHSH, CDR2 LQKENI. Trimming took off 5 bases at V and 0 bases at J, with 10 bases between the two ends. CDR3 length equals 15 residues. In nucleotides, the CDR3 is TGTGCCAGCTCATGGACAGAGACGAACACCGGGGAGCTGTTTTTT. Encoded protein: CASSWTETNTGELFF.

The chain joins TRBV10-3 to TRBJ1-3; D uncertain. Germline V CDR1 and CDR2: ENHRY, SYGVKD. Between the trimmed V and J ends, which lost 0 bases and 4 bases, there was a span of 10 bases. This CDR3 contains 15 residues. CDR3 sequence reads: CAISESTLGGNTIYF. The DNA of the CDR3 is TGTGCCATCAGTGAGTCGACTCTAGGGGGAAACACCATATATTTT.

The chain links TRBV5-1 to TRBJ1-1; 11 bases line up with TRBD1. The trim removed 5 bases at V and 4 bases at J, leaving 4 bases unmatched. This CDR3 region has 14 residues. Germline CDR1 is SGHRS and CDR2 is YFSETQ. The CDR3 region is CASSSGTGGTEAFF. In DNA form, the CDR3 reads TGCGCCAGCAGTTCCGGGACAGGGGGCACTGAAGCTTTCTTT. The variable domain in full, with the rest retrieved from reference TRBV5-1 and TRBJ1-1, is KAGVTQTPRYLIKTRGQQVTLSCSPISGHRSVSWYQQTPGQGLQFLFEYFSETQRNKGNFPGRFSGRQFSNSRSEMNVSTLELGDSALYLCASSSGTGGTEAFFGQGTRLTVV.

The chain links TRBV5-4 to TRBJ1-5; no clear D. Germline CDR1 and CDR2: SGHNT and YYREEE (reference sequence). The CDR3 covers 14 residues. The V end lost 0 bases, the J end lost 3 bases, and 7 bases lay between the germline ends. Written as DNA, the CDR3 is TGTGCCAGCAGCTTGGCCGGGGACAATCAGCCCCAGCATTTT. Amino acids: CASSLAGDNQPQHF.

In nucleotides, the CDR3 is TGTGCCGGGAACAGGGATCCAGATACGCAGTATTTT. It encodes CAGNRDPDTQYF. V usage is TRBV30 and J usage is TRBJ2-3, with D possibly being TRBD1 (6 bases). Trimming took 8 bases from V and 4 from J, leaving 13 bases between them. There are 12 residues in the CDR3. Germline V lookup: CDR1 GTSNPN, CDR2 SVGIG (reference sequence).

The genes are TRBV28 and TRBJ2-7; TRBD1 aligns across 9 bases. Germline V CDR1 and CDR2: MDHEN, SYDVKM. Germline trimming cut 6 bases from V and 0 bases from J; bases unmatched to any gene: 3. This CDR3 has 14 amino acids. For the CDR3, the DNA is TGTGCCAGCAGAGGGACAGGGTTCTCCTACGAGCAGTACTTC. This gives the protein CASRGTGFSYEQYF.

This chain uses TRBV5-4 with TRBJ1-1, with 8 bases identical to TRBD1. V was pared by 4 bases and J by 4 bases, with 6 bases of the junction left unmatched. The CDR3 totals 14 residues. In germline, CDR1 is SGHNT, CDR2 YYREEE (reference sequence). CDR3 coding DNA: TGTGCCAGCAGCCCCGGACAGGGTCGCACTGAAGCTTTCTTT. Translation gives CASSPGQGRTEAFF.

The CDR3: CASSPGRGRYEQYF. The CDR3 bases are TGTGCCAGCAGCCCCGGCAGGGGACGGTACGAGCAGTACTTC. This chain joins TRBV4-2 and TRBJ2-7, with D perhaps TRBD1 (6 bases). Germline values: CDR1 LGHNA, CDR2 YNFKEQ. The V and J ends lost 4 bases and 4 bases respectively, with 14 bases between them. CDR3 length equals 14 residues.

This clone was counted only a few times. The V gene is TRBV4-2, the J gene TRBJ2-1; D remains unclear. The CDR3 totals 13 residues. CDR1 is LGHNA, CDR2 YNFKEQ, per germline. V was pared by 3 bases and J by 9 bases, with 12 bases between. In DNA, the CDR3 is TGTGCCAGCAGCCAGTCCGCCGGACGTGAGCAGTTCTTC. Encoded protein: CASSQSAGREQFF.

This clone was detected a few times. The V gene is TRBV6-6, the J gene TRBJ2-5; 15 bases line up with TRBD2. Per germline, CDR1 MNHNY and CDR2 SVGAGI (reference sequence). V was pared by 4 bases and J by 5 bases, with 2 bases of the junction left unmatched. This CDR3 contains 15 residues. The CDR3 spells CASSWTSGGAETQYF. The CDR3 nucleotides are TGTGCCAGCAGTTGGACTAGCGGGGGGGCCGAGACCCAGTACTTC.

Here the CDR3 reads CASTEAGTSFANEQFF. The DNA for the CDR3 is TGTGCCAGCACCGAAGCCGGGACAAGCTTCGCAAATGAGCAGTTCTTC. The chain combines TRBV7-2 with TRBJ2-1, with D possibly matching TRBD1 (6 bases). Trimming stripped 7 bases from V and 7 bases from J, with 23 bases between. The CDR3 has 16 amino acids. Germline CDR1 and CDR2: SGHTA and FQGNSA.

V is TRBV7-3 and J is TRBJ2-1, with TRBD2 as a possible D gene (5 bases). V was clipped by 4 bases and J by 6 bases, with 13 bases between them. In germline, CDR1 is SGHTA, CDR2 FQGTGA. The CDR3 length is 14 residues. This CDR3 reads CASSSGWRSNEQFF. The CDR3 bases are TGTGCCAGCAGCTCGGGATGGAGAAGCAATGAGCAGTTCTTC.

The rearrangement links TRBV10-1 to TRBJ2-1; 12 bases are shared with TRBD2. Germline loops: CDR1 WNHNN, CDR2 SYGVQD (reference sequence). V was clipped by 7 bases and J by 7 bases; unmatched bases: 8. The CDR3 contains 15 residues. The CDR3 region is CASTTTSGGFNEQFF. Here the CDR3 DNA reads TGCGCCAGCACTACGACTAGCGGGGGTTTTAATGAGCAGTTCTTC.

This chain links TRBV28 with TRBJ2-6; possible D gene TRBD1, 6 bases. V was shortened by 5 bases and J by 2 bases, with 16 bases between the two germline ends. This CDR3 is 17 amino acids long. CDR1 MDHEN and CDR2 SYDVKM come from the germline V gene. The CDR3 region is CASSPNTGLAGANVLTF. The CDR3 DNA follows: TGTGCCAGCAGTCCCAACACAGGGTTAGCTGGGGCCAACGTCCTGACTTTC.

The chain carries TRBV5-6 and TRBJ1-1, with 9 bases aligning to TRBD1. The CDR3 consists of 16 residues. Germline V gene data show CDR1 as SGHDT and CDR2 as YYEEEE. Trimming took 4 bases from V and 8 from J; bases not matched to a gene: 15. As DNA, the CDR3 is TGTGCCAGCAGCCTCTCCGGGACAGGGACCGGAAGGGAAGCTTTCTTT. It is translated as CASSLSGTGTGREAFF.